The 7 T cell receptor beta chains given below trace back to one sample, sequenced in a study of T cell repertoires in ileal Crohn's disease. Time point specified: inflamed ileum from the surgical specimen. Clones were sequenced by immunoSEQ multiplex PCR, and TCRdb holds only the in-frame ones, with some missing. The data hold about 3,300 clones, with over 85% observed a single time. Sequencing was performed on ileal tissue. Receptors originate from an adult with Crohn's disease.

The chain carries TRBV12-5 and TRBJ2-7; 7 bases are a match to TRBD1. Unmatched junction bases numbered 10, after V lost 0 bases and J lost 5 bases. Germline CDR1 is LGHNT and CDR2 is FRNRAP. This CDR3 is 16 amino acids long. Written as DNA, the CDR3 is TGTGCTAGTGGTTTGGTAAAGGGGGCCTTTGTGAACGAGCAGTACTTC. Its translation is CASGLVKGAFVNEQYF.

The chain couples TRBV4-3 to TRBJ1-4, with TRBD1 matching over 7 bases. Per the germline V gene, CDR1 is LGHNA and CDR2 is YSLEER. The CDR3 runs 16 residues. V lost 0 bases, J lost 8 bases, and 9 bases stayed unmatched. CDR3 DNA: TGCGCCAGCAGCCAAGATATAAACAGGGGAGGGGAAAAACTGTTTTTT. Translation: CASSQDINRGGEKLFF.

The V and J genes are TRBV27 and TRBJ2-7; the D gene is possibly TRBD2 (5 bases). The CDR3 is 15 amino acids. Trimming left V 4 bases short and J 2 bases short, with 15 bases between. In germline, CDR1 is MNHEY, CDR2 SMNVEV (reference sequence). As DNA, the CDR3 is TGTGCCAGCAGTTCCCCCCATGCGGGCCCCTACGAGCAGTACTTC. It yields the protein CASSSPHAGPYEQYF.

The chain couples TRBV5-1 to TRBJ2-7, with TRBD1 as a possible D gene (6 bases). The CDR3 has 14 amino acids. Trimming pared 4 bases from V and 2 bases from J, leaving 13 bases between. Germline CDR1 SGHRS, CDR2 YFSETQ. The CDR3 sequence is CASSRGSAPYEQYF. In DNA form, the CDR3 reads TGCGCCAGCAGCAGGGGGTCTGCCCCCTACGAGCAGTACTTC.

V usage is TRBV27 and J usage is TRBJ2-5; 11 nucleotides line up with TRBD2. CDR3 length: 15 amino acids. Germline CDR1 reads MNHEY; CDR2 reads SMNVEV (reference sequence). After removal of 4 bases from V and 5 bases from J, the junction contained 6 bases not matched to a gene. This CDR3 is CASSSSSGRSETQYF. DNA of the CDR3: TGTGCCAGCAGTTCATCTAGCGGGAGGTCTGAGACCCAGTACTTC.

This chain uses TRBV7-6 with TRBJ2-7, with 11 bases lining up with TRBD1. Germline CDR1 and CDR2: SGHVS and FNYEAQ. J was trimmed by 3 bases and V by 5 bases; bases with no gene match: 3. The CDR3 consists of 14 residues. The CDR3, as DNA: TGTGCCAGCAGCCAGGGACAGGGGGGCTACGAGCAGTACTTC. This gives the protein CASSQGQGGYEQYF.

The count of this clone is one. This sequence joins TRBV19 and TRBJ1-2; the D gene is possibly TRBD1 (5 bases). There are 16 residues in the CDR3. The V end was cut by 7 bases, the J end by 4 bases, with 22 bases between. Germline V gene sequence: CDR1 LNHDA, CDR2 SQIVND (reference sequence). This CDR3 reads CASTTTGQAEFYGYTF. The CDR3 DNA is TGTGCCAGTACCACAACGGGGCAGGCCGAATTCTATGGCTACACCTTC.